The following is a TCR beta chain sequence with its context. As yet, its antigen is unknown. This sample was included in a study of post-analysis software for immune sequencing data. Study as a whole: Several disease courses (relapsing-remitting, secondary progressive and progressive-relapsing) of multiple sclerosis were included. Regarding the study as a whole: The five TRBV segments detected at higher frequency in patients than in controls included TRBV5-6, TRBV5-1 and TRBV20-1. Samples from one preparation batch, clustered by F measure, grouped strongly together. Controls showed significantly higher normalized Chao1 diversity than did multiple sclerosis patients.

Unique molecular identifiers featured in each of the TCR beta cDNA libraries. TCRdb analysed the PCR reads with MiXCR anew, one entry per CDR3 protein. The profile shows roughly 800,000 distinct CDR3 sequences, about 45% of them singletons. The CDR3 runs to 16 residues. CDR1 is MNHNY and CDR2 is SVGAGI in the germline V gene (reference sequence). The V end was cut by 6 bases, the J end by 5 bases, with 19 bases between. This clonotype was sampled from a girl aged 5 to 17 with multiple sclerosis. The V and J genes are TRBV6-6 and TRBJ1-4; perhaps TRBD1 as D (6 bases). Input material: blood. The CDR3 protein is CASRFKSGATNEKLFF. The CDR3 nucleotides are TGTGCCAGCAGATTCAAATCAGGGGCGACAAATGAAAAACTGTTTTTT.